This T cell receptor beta chain was recovered during a study of type 1 regulatory T cells. Study-wide background: An in vitro protocol generated T-allo10, a Tr1-enriched, alloantigen-specific CD4 T cell product. General study results and limits: Tr1 cells had a more restricted TCR repertoire than non-Tr1 cells.

To note about this clonotype: Its antigen is not identified.

MiXCR, applied by TCRdb to the reads, yields one record per CDR3 protein. Of around 65,000 distinct CDR3 sequences in the sample, nearly 50% were seen once. The ends lost 7 bases at V and 4 bases at J; junction bases unmatched: 6. The CDR3 spans 15 residues. Germline assignment: CDR1 LNHDA and CDR2 SQIVND (reference sequence). Sequences were obtained from cultured non-Tr1 T cells, either the whole culture or a sorted T cell fraction (not recorded which). The chain is built from TRBV19 and TRBJ2-3; TRBD2 matches at 12 bases. This TCR was recovered from a human donor in good health. CDR3 nucleotides: TGTGCCAGTATGGACCCTAGCGGGGGGGCAGATACGCAGTATTTT. Its translation is CASMDPSGGADTQYF.